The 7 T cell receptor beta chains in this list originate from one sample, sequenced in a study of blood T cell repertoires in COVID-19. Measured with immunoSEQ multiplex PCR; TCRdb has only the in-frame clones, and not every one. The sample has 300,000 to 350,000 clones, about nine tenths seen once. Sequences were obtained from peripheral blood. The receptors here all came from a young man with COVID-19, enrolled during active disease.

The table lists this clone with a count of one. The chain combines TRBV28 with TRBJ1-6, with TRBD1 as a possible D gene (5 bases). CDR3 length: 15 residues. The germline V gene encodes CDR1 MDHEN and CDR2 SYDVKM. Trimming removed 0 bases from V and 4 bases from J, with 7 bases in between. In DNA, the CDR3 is TGTGCCAGCAGTTTATGGGGGGGGTATAATTCACCCCTCCACTTT. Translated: CASSLWGGYNSPLHF.

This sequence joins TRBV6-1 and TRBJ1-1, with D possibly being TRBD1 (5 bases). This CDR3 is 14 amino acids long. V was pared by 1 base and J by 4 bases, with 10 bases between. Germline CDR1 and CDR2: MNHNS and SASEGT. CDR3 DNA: TGTGCCAGCAGTGAAGACGGGGGTAGCACTGAAGCTTTCTTT. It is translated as CASSEDGGSTEAFF.

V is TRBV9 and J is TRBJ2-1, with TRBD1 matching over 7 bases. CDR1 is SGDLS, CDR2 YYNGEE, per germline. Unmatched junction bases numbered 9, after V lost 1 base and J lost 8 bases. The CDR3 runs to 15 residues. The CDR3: CASSVMWGQFHEQFF. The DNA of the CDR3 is TGTGCCAGCAGCGTAATGTGGGGACAGTTCCATGAGCAGTTCTTC.

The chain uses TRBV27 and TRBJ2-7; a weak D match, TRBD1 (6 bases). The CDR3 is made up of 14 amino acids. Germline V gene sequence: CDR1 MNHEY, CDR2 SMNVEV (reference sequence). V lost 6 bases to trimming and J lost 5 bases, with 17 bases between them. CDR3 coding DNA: TGTGCCAGCAGCCGGGACCCACAGGGCCACGAGCAGTACTTC. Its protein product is CASSRDPQGHEQYF.

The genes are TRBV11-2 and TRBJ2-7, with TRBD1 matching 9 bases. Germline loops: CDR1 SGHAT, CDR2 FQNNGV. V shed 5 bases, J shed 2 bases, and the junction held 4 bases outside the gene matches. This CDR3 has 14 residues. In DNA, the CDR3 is TGTGCCAGCAGCCGGACAGGGGTCACCTACGAGCAGTACTTC. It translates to CASSRTGVTYEQYF.

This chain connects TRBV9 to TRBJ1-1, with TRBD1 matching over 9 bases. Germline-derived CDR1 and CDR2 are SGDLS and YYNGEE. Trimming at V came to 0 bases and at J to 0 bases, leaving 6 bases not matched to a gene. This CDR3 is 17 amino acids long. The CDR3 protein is CASSVGGTGPMNTEAFF. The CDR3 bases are TGTGCCAGCAGCGTAGGAGGGACAGGGCCCATGAACACTGAAGCTTTCTTT.

The CDR3 loop is CASRVDNDYGYTF. CDR3 in DNA: TGTGCCAGCAGGGTCGACAACGACTATGGCTACACCTTC. This chain uses TRBV6-5 with TRBJ1-2; D is unresolved. The germline V gene has CDR1 MNHEY and CDR2 SVGAGI. This CDR3 is built from 13 residues. Deletions cut 6 bases from V and 3 bases from J, with 11 bases between.